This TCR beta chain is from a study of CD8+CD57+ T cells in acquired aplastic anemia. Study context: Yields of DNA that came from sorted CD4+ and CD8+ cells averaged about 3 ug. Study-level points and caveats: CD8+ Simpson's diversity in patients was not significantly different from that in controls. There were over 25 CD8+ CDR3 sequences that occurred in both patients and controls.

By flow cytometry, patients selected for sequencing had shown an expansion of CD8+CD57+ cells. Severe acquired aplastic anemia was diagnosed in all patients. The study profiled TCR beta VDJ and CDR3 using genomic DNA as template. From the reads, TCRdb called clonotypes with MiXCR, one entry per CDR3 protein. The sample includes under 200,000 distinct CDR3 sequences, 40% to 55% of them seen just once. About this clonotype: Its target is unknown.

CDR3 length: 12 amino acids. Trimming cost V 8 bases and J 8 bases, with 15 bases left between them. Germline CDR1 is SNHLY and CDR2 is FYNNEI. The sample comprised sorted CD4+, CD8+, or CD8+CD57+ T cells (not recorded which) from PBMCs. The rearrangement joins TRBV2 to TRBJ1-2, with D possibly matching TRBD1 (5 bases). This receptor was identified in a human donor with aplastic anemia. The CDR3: CASSGRQGGYTF. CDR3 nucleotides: TGTGCCAGCTCCGGCAGGCAGGGCGGCTACACCTTC.